This TCR beta chain was found in a study of cytomegalovirus exposure and HLA in healthy donors. In the PCR, 60 Vbeta and 13 Jbeta primers were used. Sequenced by immunoSEQ multiplex PCR; TCRdb stores in-frame clones only, minus some. The profile shows around 94,000 clones, around 79% of them singletons. Study-wide results and limits: The authors reported that TCR beta sequences could predict HLA-A and HLA-B alleles. These predictions were accurate for most subjects in the first cohort.

This clone has only a few counts. What it binds is not known. The CDR3 consists of 13 residues. Germline V gene sequence: CDR1 MNHEY, CDR2 SMNVEV (reference sequence). V was clipped by 5 bases and J by 4 bases, with 11 bases between them. The V gene is TRBV27, the J gene TRBJ1-2; TRBD1 is a possible D gene (5 bases). Sequencing was performed on PBMCs. The receptor was isolated from a woman between 40 and 50 years old in good health and CMV-seronegative. Here the CDR3 reads CASSPQGFYGYTF. Written as DNA, the CDR3 is TGTGCCAGCAGTCCCCAGGGATTCTATGGCTACACCTTC.